A selection of T cell receptor beta chains follows, all from one sample in a study of blood T cell repertoires in COVID-19. The data were produced by immunoSEQ multiplex PCR, yet TCRdb's version contains in-frame clones alone and is incomplete. The data hold roughly 180,000 clones, with about four fifths observed a single time. The sequenced material came from peripheral blood. Receptor source: a woman aged 40 to 55 with COVID-19, enrolled during active disease. Both conserved end residues are part of each CDR3. Each record gives: D gene, V gene, J gene, clone size, CDR3 protein, CDR3 DNA. A D gene is named only where the DNA matches it firmly. Only part of the rows carry a size: once, few, many, or a class if the clone is expanded.

D: .; V: TRBV7-8; J: TRBJ2-7; size: .; CDR3: CASSLLGASYEQYF; DNA: TGTGCCAGCAGCTTATTAGGAGCCTCCTACGAGCAGTACTTC
D: .; V: TRBV13; J: TRBJ2-2; size: .; CDR3: CASSSTGTGELFF; DNA: TGTGCCAGCAGTTCCACAGGCACCGGGGAGCTGTTTTTT
D: .; V: TRBV6-5; J: TRBJ1-5; size: few; CDR3: CASSPTGIRNQPQHF; DNA: TGTGCCAGCAGTCCTACAGGGATAAGGAATCAGCCCCAGCATTTT
D: .; V: TRBV19; J: TRBJ1-6; size: .; CDR3: CASSIRPIGDSPLHF; DNA: TGTGCCAGTAGTATACGGCCGATCGGGGATTCACCCCTCCACTTT
D: TRBD1; V: TRBV2; J: TRBJ1-5; size: .; CDR3: CASSYRGQGQPQHF; DNA: TGTGCCAGCAGTTATAGGGGGCAGGGTCAGCCCCAGCATTTT
D: .; V: TRBV12-5; J: TRBJ2-5; size: .; CDR3: CASGNRTDFNRETQYF; DNA: TGTGCTAGTGGCAACCGGACAGATTTCAACCGAGAGACCCAGTACTTC
D: TRBD2; V: TRBV5-5; J: TRBJ2-1; size: .; CDR3: CASTPGVAGFSEQFF; DNA: TGTGCCAGCACCCCTGGGGTAGCGGGATTCAGCGAGCAGTTCTTC
D: TRBD2; V: TRBV5-5; J: TRBJ2-3; size: .; CDR3: CASSQVGGRATDTQYF; DNA: TGTGCCAGCAGCCAGGTGGGCGGGAGGGCCACAGATACGCAGTATTTT
D: .; V: TRBV21-1; J: TRBJ2-2; size: .; CDR3: CASSKAGPSAGELFF; DNA: TGTGCCAGCAGCAAAGCTGGTCCAAGCGCCGGGGAGCTGTTTTTT
D: .; V: TRBV9; J: TRBJ1-5; size: .; CDR3: CASSVGVVNQPQHF; DNA: TGTGCCAGCAGCGTAGGAGTCGTAAATCAGCCCCAGCATTTT
D: .; V: TRBV27; J: TRBJ2-1; size: .; CDR3: CASSIVGKRNEQFF; DNA: TGTGCCAGCAGTATAGTTGGTAAGCGCAATGAGCAGTTCTTC
D: TRBD2; V: TRBV28; J: TRBJ2-1; size: .; CDR3: CASRKPDRTGLAGVPWSYNEQFF; DNA: TGTGCCAGCAGGAAGCCGGACAGAACGGGACTAGCGGGAGTCCCATGGTCCTACAATGAGCAGTTCTTC
D: .; V: TRBV6-5; J: TRBJ1-1; size: .; CDR3: CASSSPLQGRRTEAFF; DNA: TGTGCCAGCAGTTCTCCTCTTCAGGGGCGGCGCACTGAAGCTTTCTTT
D: .; V: TRBV9; J: TRBJ1-4; size: .; CDR3: CASSPDSQEKLFF; DNA: TGTGCCAGCAGTCCGGACAGCCAAGAAAAACTGTTTTTT
D: TRBD2; V: TRBV27; J: TRBJ2-3; size: .; CDR3: CASSSGPTDTQYF; DNA: TGTGCCAGCTCTAGCGGACCCACAGATACGCAGTATTTT
D: .; V: TRBV14; J: TRBJ2-3; size: .; CDR3: CASSQQQGRDTQYF; DNA: TGTGCCAGCAGCCAACAACAGGGGAGGGATACGCAGTATTTT
D: TRBD1; V: TRBV6-1; J: TRBJ1-5; size: .; CDR3: CASSEAGTALNQPQHF; DNA: TGTGCCAGCAGTGAAGCCGGGACAGCTTTGAATCAGCCCCAGCATTTT
D: .; V: TRBV3-1/TRBV3-2; J: TRBJ2-5; size: once; CDR3: CASSHLPGLWGPQYF; DNA: TGTGCCAGCAGCCATCTACCTGGCCTCTGGGGGCCCCAGTACTTC
D: TRBD1; V: TRBV18; J: TRBJ1-1; size: .; CDR3: CASSTDRLNTEAFF; DNA: TGTGCCAGCTCAACGGACAGGTTGAACACTGAAGCTTTCTTT
D: .; V: TRBV19; J: TRBJ1-1; size: .; CDR3: CATEQGNTEAFF; DNA: TGTGCCACCGAACAGGGAAACACTGAAGCTTTCTTT
D: TRBD1; V: TRBV28; J: TRBJ2-7; size: .; CDR3: CASSSPDRGLEQYF; DNA: TGTGCCAGCAGTTCCCCGGACAGGGGTTTGGAGCAGTACTTC
D: TRBD1; V: TRBV12-3/TRBV12-4; J: TRBJ1-2; size: .; CDR3: CASSGDSNYGYTF; DNA: TGTGCCAGCAGTGGGGACAGTAACTATGGCTACACCTTC
D: .; V: TRBV30; J: TRBJ1-2; size: .; CDR3: CYLLGEGGYTF; DNA: TGTTACCTCCTGGGGGAGGGAGGCTACACCTTC
D: TRBD2; V: TRBV3-1/TRBV3-2; J: TRBJ2-3; size: .; CDR3: CASSQGLAVDTQYF; DNA: TGTGCCAGCAGCCAAGGGCTAGCGGTAGATACGCAGTATTTT
D: TRBD1; V: TRBV3-1/TRBV3-2; J: TRBJ1-2; size: .; CDR3: CASSHGQGSYGYTF; DNA: TGTGCCAGCAGCCATGGACAGGGCTCCTATGGCTACACCTTC
D: .; V: TRBV20-1; J: TRBJ2-7; size: .; CDR3: CSAKLLEQYF; DNA: TGCAGTGCAAAACTGTTAGAGCAGTACTTC
D: TRBD1; V: TRBV27; J: TRBJ2-3; size: once; CDR3: CASRRQGGTDTQYF; DNA: TGTGCCAGCCGGCGACAGGGAGGCACAGATACGCAGTATTTT
D: .; V: TRBV27; J: TRBJ2-2; size: .; CDR3: CASSLTRLVFTTGELFF; DNA: TGTGCCAGCAGTTTAACCAGACTAGTTTTTACAACCGGGGAGCTGTTTTTT
D: TRBD1; V: TRBV6-5; J: TRBJ1-5; size: .; CDR3: CASSYDRATYQPQHF; DNA: TGTGCCAGCAGTTACGACAGGGCGACTTATCAGCCCCAGCATTTT
D: .; V: TRBV11-2; J: TRBJ2-7; size: .; CDR3: CASSTGLAYEQYF; DNA: TGTGCCAGCAGCACGGGATTGGCGTACGAGCAGTACTTC
D: TRBD2; V: TRBV9; J: TRBJ2-7; size: .; CDR3: CASSPKGGTTFLYEQYF; DNA: TGTGCCAGCAGCCCGAAAGGAGGGACTACCTTTTTATACGAGCAGTACTTC
D: TRBD2; V: TRBV18; J: TRBJ2-1; size: .; CDR3: CASSPRLSGGSLNEQFF; DNA: TGTGCCAGCTCACCACGGCTCAGCGGGGGGTCCCTCAATGAGCAGTTCTTC
D: TRBD2; V: TRBV4-1; J: TRBJ2-2; size: few; CDR3: CASSQLLTRGGRGGELFF; DNA: TGCGCCAGCAGCCAGTTGCTAACCCGGGGGGGCCGGGGCGGGGAGCTGTTTTTT
D: .; V: TRBV7-6; J: TRBJ2-5; size: .; CDR3: CASSFSPGGGEETQYF; DNA: TGTGCCAGCAGCTTCTCCCCCGGTGGCGGAGAAGAGACCCAGTACTTC
D: .; V: TRBV27; J: TRBJ2-3; size: .; CDR3: CASRPTFSADTQYF; DNA: TGTGCCAGCCGACCCACGTTTAGCGCAGATACGCAGTATTTT
D: .; V: TRBV2; J: TRBJ1-2; size: .; CDR3: CASTLGGLKGYGYTF; DNA: TGTGCCAGCACTCTGGGGGGACTGAAGGGGTATGGCTACACCTTC
D: .; V: TRBV7-3; J: TRBJ2-2; size: .; CDR3: CASSLLPNTGELFF; DNA: TGTGCCAGCAGCTTACTTCCGAACACCGGGGAGCTGTTTTTT
D: TRBD1; V: TRBV7-9; J: TRBJ1-1; size: .; CDR3: CASSYSIWTGVNTEAFF; DNA: TGTGCCAGCAGCTACTCTATATGGACAGGGGTGAACACTGAAGCTTTCTTT
D: .; V: TRBV3-1/TRBV3-2; J: TRBJ1-6; size: .; CDR3: CASSQGHSWGNSPLHF; DNA: TGTGCCAGCAGTCAGGGACACTCTTGGGGGAATTCACCCCTCCACTTT
D: TRBD1; V: TRBV25-1; J: TRBJ1-3; size: .; CDR3: CAKKTGAGNTIYF; DNA: TGTGCCAAGAAAACAGGGGCTGGAAACACCATATATTTT
D: .; V: TRBV7-9; J: TRBJ1-5; size: few; CDR3: CASSSTALSNQPQHF; DNA: TGTGCCAGCAGTAGCACGGCGTTGAGCAATCAGCCCCAGCATTTT
D: TRBD2; V: TRBV27; J: TRBJ2-1; size: .; CDR3: CASSGRAWNEQFF; DNA: TGTGCCAGCAGCGGGAGGGCTTGGAATGAGCAGTTCTTC
D: TRBD1; V: TRBV30; J: TRBJ1-2; size: .; CDR3: CAWSRQGDGYTF; DNA: TGTGCCTGGAGTCGACAGGGGGATGGCTACACCTTC
D: .; V: TRBV7-3; J: TRBJ1-1; size: .; CDR3: CASRPRQLTEAFF; DNA: TGTGCCAGCAGACCACGACAGTTAACTGAAGCTTTCTTT
D: .; V: TRBV7-8; J: TRBJ1-1; size: .; CDR3: CASSLSAGTEAFF; DNA: TGTGCCAGCAGCTTAAGTGCGGGCACTGAAGCTTTCTTT
D: TRBD1; V: TRBV2; J: TRBJ1-4; size: .; CDR3: CASSRQGIGEKLFF; DNA: TGTGCCAGCAGTAGACAGGGGATAGGGGAAAAACTGTTTTTT
D: TRBD2; V: TRBV28; J: TRBJ2-5; size: .; CDR3: CASSPIKGTSGIIGSETQYF; DNA: TGTGCCAGCAGCCCAATTAAAGGGACTAGCGGGATTATTGGGTCGGAGACCCAGTACTTC
D: .; V: TRBV6-5; J: TRBJ1-1; size: .; CDR3: CASSVDNRRNTEAFF; DNA: TGTGCCAGCAGCGTAGATAACAGGAGGAACACTGAAGCTTTCTTT
D: TRBD1; V: TRBV10-3; J: TRBJ1-4; size: .; CDR3: CAISAAGGSSEKLFF; DNA: TGTGCCATCAGTGCGGCAGGGGGGAGTTCTGAAAAACTGTTTTTT